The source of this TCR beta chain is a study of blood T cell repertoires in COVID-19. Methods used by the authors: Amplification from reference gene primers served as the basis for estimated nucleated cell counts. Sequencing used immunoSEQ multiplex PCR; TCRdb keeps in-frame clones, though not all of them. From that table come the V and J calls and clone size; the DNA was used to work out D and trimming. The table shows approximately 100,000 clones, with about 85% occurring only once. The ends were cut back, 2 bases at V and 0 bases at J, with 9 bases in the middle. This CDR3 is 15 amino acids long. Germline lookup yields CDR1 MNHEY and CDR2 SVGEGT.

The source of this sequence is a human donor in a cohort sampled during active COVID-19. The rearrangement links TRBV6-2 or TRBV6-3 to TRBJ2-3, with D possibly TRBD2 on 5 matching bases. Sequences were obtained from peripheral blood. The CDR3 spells CASSYAGLSTDTQYF. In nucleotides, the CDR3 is TGTGCCAGCAGTTACGCGGGCCTTAGCACAGATACGCAGTATTTT.